This T cell receptor beta chain was profiled in a study of PD-1 blockade in classical Hodgkin lymphoma. Across the study: Every 2 weeks, patients had 3 mg/kg nivolumab intravenously.

This clone was seen only a few times. The antigen is not known. Study-level findings and limits: Patients starting nivolumab less than 1 year after ASCT had lower diversity and were excluded from later analyses. Relative to healthy donors, newly diagnosed patients reportedly had lower baseline TCR diversity, which was reported as lower still in relapsed/refractory patients.

Repertoires were generated with immunoSEQ multiplex PCR, while TCRdb's copy carries only in-frame clones and drops some. The sample includes some 17,000 clones, 82% of them seen just once. Germline loops: CDR1 SEHNR, CDR2 FQNEAQ (reference sequence). The CDR3 is made up of 14 amino acids. Trimming pared 6 bases from V and 8 bases from J, leaving 19 bases between. Each patient experienced a relapse that followed autologous stem cell transplantation, and brentuximab vedotin exposure varied. This chain links TRBV7-9 with TRBJ1-1, with D unresolved. This TCR derives from a human donor with classical Hodgkin lymphoma. The sequencing here drew on peripheral blood mononuclear cells (PBMCs), taken before the second cycle of nivolumab. The CDR3 loop reads CASRLTEPLLEAFF. The CDR3 DNA sequence: TGTGCCAGCAGGCTCACAGAGCCGTTGTTAGAAGCTTTCTTT.